What follows is one T cell receptor (beta chain) and its context. This sample stems from a study of technical replicates of blood from several donors. This CDR3 contains 13 residues. Trimming stripped 7 bases from V and 8 bases from J, with 15 bases between. Looked up from germline, CDR1 is SEHNR and CDR2 is FQNEAQ (reference sequence). TCRdb's copy holds only in-frame clones and misses some; the assay was immunoSEQ multiplex PCR. The repertoire includes tens of thousands of clones, about 95% of them detected once, and around 0.24% sits in the top ten. The sample was T cells isolated from PBMCs. This TCR was recovered from a human donor in good health. V gene TRBV7-9 combines with J gene TRBJ2-1; no firm D call. The DNA of the CDR3 is TGTGCCAGCACCCAAAGTAGTTACGATGAGCAGTTCTTC. Amino acids: CASTQSSYDEQFF.